These 2 T cell receptor beta chains were sequenced from one sample in a study of T cells in localized non-small cell lung cancer. TCRdb's copy holds only in-frame clones and misses some; the assay was immunoSEQ multiplex PCR. The table has 35,000 or so clones, 85% to 90% seen once; the top ten hold around 4.3%. The sequences come from peripheral blood, collected before any cancer treatment. The source of these receptors is a man aged 40 to 75 with stage I lung adenocarcinoma.

The gene calls are TRBV5-1 and TRBJ2-1; 12 bases align to TRBD1. The CDR3 runs 17 residues. Per the germline V gene, CDR1 is SGHRS and CDR2 is YFSETQ. V trimming: 2 bases; J trimming: 9 bases; junction bases outside the gene matches: 12. The CDR3 reads CASSFSTTGQGASEQFF. CDR3 sequence (DNA): TGCGCCAGCAGCTTCTCCACCACGGGACAGGGGGCGAGTGAGCAGTTCTTC.

Here the CDR3 DNA reads TGTGCCAGTACGCGGGGATTTCAGCCCCAGCATTTT. It specifies CASTRGFQPQHF. J is TRBJ1-5 and V is TRBV19; D gene uncertain. The CDR3 spans 12 residues. V lost 7 bases to trimming and J lost 6 bases, with 10 bases between them. Germline V CDR1 and CDR2: LNHDA, SQIVND (reference sequence).